This T cell receptor (beta chain) was documented in a study of control samples from healthy donors and cancer patients. This table comes from immunoSEQ multiplex PCR, and its TCRdb copy is limited to in-frame clones, with some not included. The sample holds roughly 100,000 clones, just over 90% seen once. The length of the CDR3 is 14 residues. After removal of 4 bases from V and 5 bases from J, the junction contained 4 bases not matched to a gene. Germline V gives CDR1 SGHDN, CDR2 FVKESK. The clonotype originates from a woman aged 25 to 39 in good health. The specimen was blood. The chain combines TRBV14 with TRBJ1-1, with 10 bases aligning to TRBD1. In nucleotides, the CDR3 is TGTGCCAGCAGCCCCGACAGGGGGCTGACTGAAGCTTTCTTT. It yields the protein CASSPDRGLTEAFF. Filled out from reference TRBV14 and TRBJ1-1, the complete variable domain reads EAGVTQFPSHSVIEKGQTVTLRCDPISGHDNLYWYRRVMGKEIKFLLHFVKESKQDESGMPNNRFLAERTGGTYSTLKVQPAELEDSGVYFCASSPDRGLTEAFFGQGTRLTVV.